The T cell receptor beta chain described here comes from a study of TIL therapy for anti-PD-1-resistant metastatic lung cancer. Time point denoted: pre-treatment sample, taken before nivolumab and TIL therapy. The CDR3 consists of 16 residues. After removal of 6 bases from V and 1 base from J, the junction contained 9 bases not matched to a gene. Germline CDR1 and CDR2: SQVTM and ANQGSEA. The immunoSEQ assay was v3. Here immunoSEQ multiplex PCR was the method, and the copy in TCRdb shows in-frame clones only, minus some. The sample carries 25,000 to 40,000 clones, around three quarters recorded once. This sequence joins TRBV29-1 and TRBJ1-2; 12 bases align to TRBD1. This TCR was sampled from a woman aged 30 to 85 with non-small cell lung cancer. The specimen comprised blood, sampled at baseline. The CDR3 DNA is TGCAGCGTCCAGACGGGACAGGGGGCTTTTAACTATGGCTACACCTTC. Translation: CSVQTGQGAFNYGYTF.